This entry features one T cell receptor beta chain sequence. Trimming removed 6 bases from V and 4 bases from J, with 21 bases in between. Germline assignment: CDR1 MNHEY and CDR2 SMNVEV (reference sequence). The CDR3 sequence is 16 residues long. Every bulk PBMC sample received the same 350 ng of DNA. Sequencing was performed with immunoSEQ multiplex PCR; in TCRdb, only in-frame clones are kept and a portion is missing. The sample holds more than 12,000 clones, around nine tenths seen once. These data come from a study of blood T cell dynamics during melanoma immunotherapy. Noted time point: week 3, after first cycle of checkpoint inhibitor.

The source was blood, collected from a patient treated with checkpoint blockade. This receptor was obtained from a human donor with melanoma. The genes are TRBV27 and TRBJ1-2; TRBD1 is a possible D gene (6 bases). The CDR3 loop is CASSPGGIGSLYGYTF. DNA of the CDR3: TGTGCCAGCAGCCCGGGGGGCATAGGATCCCTCTATGGCTACACCTTC.